Listed below are T cell receptor beta chains from one sample, sequenced in a study of T cells in Graves' hyperthyroidism and ophthalmopathy. TCRdb reanalysed the multiplex PCR reads using MiXCR and keeps one entry per CDR3 protein. The sample has under 400,000 distinct CDR3 sequences, 15% to 19% seen once. Sequencing used blood. All receptors derive from a woman younger than 35 with Graves' hyperthyroidism that later progressed to Graves' ophthalmopathy. The CDR3 runs from the conserved cysteine through the conserved F or W. D genes are given only for firm matches. The size of a clone is reported for some rows only, either as once, few or many, or as a class for expanded clones.

size: few
V: TRBV24-1
J: TRBJ2-3
D: TRBD2
CDR3: CATSDPYTSGRTEDTQYF
DNA: TGTGCCACCAGTGATCCGTATACTAGCGGGAGAACTGAAGATACGCAGTATTTT

size: few
V: TRBV4-1
J: TRBJ2-7
D: TRBD2
CDR3: CASSPGLRSYEQYF
DNA: TGCGCCAGCAGCCCGGGACTACGCTCCTACGAGCAGTACTTC

size: few
V: TRBV5-6
J: TRBJ2-3
D: TRBD2
CDR3: CASSLELAGGRRGNTQYF
DNA: TGTGCCAGCAGCTTGGAACTAGCGGGAGGAAGGAGGGGAAATACGCAGTATTTT

size: few
V: TRBV28
J: TRBJ2-7
D: TRBD2
CDR3: CASSLERGPSYEQYF
DNA: TGTGCCAGCAGTTTAGAGCGGGGCCCCTCCTACGAGCAGTACTTC

size: many
V: TRBV7-2
J: TRBJ1-5
D: .
CDR3: CASSVGTGNQPQHF
DNA: TGTGCCAGCAGCGTCGGGACTGGCAATCAGCCCCAGCATTTT

size: many
V: TRBV5-1
J: TRBJ2-4
D: TRBD2
CDR3: CASSHTPASGSPGGKNIQYF
DNA: TGCGCCAGCAGCCATACTCCGGCTAGCGGTTCCCCGGGAGGCAAAAACATTCAGTACTTC

size: .
V: TRBV6-2/TRBV6-3
J: TRBJ2-4
D: TRBD1
CDR3: CASSTGQVRDIQYF
DNA: TGTGCCAGCAGCACCGGACAGGTGCGGGACATTCAGTACTTC

size: .
V: TRBV5-4
J: TRBJ2-1
D: .
CDR3: CASSRTGTLSYNEQFF
DNA: TGTGCCAGCAGCAGAACCGGGACCCTCTCCTACAATGAGCAGTTCTTC

size: few
V: TRBV9
J: TRBJ2-2
D: .
CDR3: CASSVFAGDTGELFF
DNA: TGTGCCAGCAGCGTTTTCGCCGGGGACACCGGGGAGCTGTTTTTT

size: .
V: TRBV20-1
J: TRBJ2-1
D: TRBD2
CDR3: CSARELAGVSYPSNEQFF
DNA: TGCAGTGCTAGAGAGCTAGCGGGAGTTTCATACCCCTCCAATGAGCAGTTCTTC

size: few
V: TRBV14
J: TRBJ2-5
D: .
CDR3: CASSQERPVETQYF
DNA: TGTGCCAGCAGCCAAGAGAGGCCTGTGGAGACCCAGTACTTC

size: many
V: TRBV20-1
J: TRBJ2-5
D: TRBD1
CDR3: CSAEGQIRIGETQYF
DNA: TGCAGTGCAGAGGGACAGATCAGAATAGGGGAGACCCAGTACTTC

size: few
V: TRBV19
J: TRBJ2-1
D: .
CDR3: CASSIGQGGGEQFF
DNA: TGTGCCAGTAGTATCGGGCAGGGGGGGGGTGAGCAGTTCTTC

size: few
V: TRBV5-1
J: TRBJ1-4
D: .
CDR3: CASSTGSTTNEKLFF
DNA: TGCGCCAGCAGCACAGGCAGCACAACTAATGAAAAACTGTTTTTT

size: many
V: TRBV18
J: TRBJ2-7
D: .
CDR3: CASSPGGPAEQYF
DNA: TGTGCCAGCTCACCTGGGGGACCTGCCGAGCAGTACTTC

size: .
V: TRBV27
J: TRBJ2-1
D: TRBD2
CDR3: CASSRLARNEQFF
DNA: TGTGCCAGCAGTCGACTAGCGAGGAATGAGCAGTTCTTC

size: many
V: TRBV24-1
J: TRBJ2-3
D: TRBD1
CDR3: CATSQGKSKDRLSGDTQYF
DNA: TGTGCCACCAGTCAAGGGAAATCTAAGGACAGGCTGAGTGGAGATACGCAGTATTTT

size: .
V: TRBV20-1
J: TRBJ2-7
D: TRBD2
CDR3: CSARGASGSPYEQYF
DNA: TGCAGTGCTAGAGGGGCGAGCGGGAGCCCCTACGAGCAGTACTTC

size: .
V: TRBV4-1
J: TRBJ2-7
D: TRBD1
CDR3: CASSQVLQGAPRVEQYF
DNA: TGCGCCAGCAGCCAAGTGCTACAGGGGGCGCCCCGGGTCGAGCAGTACTTC

size: few
V: TRBV4-3
J: TRBJ2-1
D: .
CDR3: CASSLSLRTDNEQFF
DNA: TGCGCCAGCAGCCTTTCGCTTCGGACAGACAATGAGCAGTTCTTC

size: many
V: TRBV28
J: TRBJ2-3
D: .
CDR3: CASSLRLSPDTQYF
DNA: TGTGCCAGCAGTTTAAGGCTAAGCCCAGATACGCAGTATTTT

size: few
V: TRBV20-1
J: TRBJ2-5
D: .
CDR3: CSARDWGSETQYF
DNA: TGCAGTGCTAGAGATTGGGGGTCAGAGACCCAGTACTTC

size: many
V: TRBV10-3
J: TRBJ1-4
D: .
CDR3: CAISDYKGGLDEKLFF
DNA: TGTGCCATCAGTGATTACAAAGGGGGGCTGGATGAAAAACTGTTTTTT

size: .
V: TRBV6-1
J: TRBJ2-7
D: TRBD1
CDR3: CASSRPGQGLDEQYF
DNA: TGTGCCAGCAGTCGTCCTGGACAGGGCCTGGACGAGCAGTACTTC

size: many
V: TRBV3-1
J: TRBJ2-7
D: .
CDR3: CASSRVATYEQYF
DNA: TGTGCCAGCAGCCGGGTAGCTACCTACGAGCAGTACTTC

size: many
V: TRBV7-6
J: TRBJ2-2
D: TRBD2
CDR3: CASSLAWREPLGVTGELFF
DNA: TGTGCCAGCAGCTTAGCTTGGCGGGAGCCCTTAGGAGTCACCGGGGAGCTGTTTTTT

size: .
V: TRBV7-9
J: TRBJ1-4
D: TRBD1
CDR3: CASSLGQGLGEKLFF
DNA: TGTGCCAGCAGCCTCGGACAGGGGTTGGGTGAAAAACTGTTTTTT